A single sample gave rise to the 15 T cell receptor beta chains below, sequenced in a study of lung T cells in sarcoidosis with Löfgren's syndrome. TCRdb ran MiXCR on the reads and lists one entry per CDR3 protein. The profile shows 58,000 or so distinct CDR3 sequences, less than 25% of them singletons. Input material: CD4+ T cells from PBMCs. These receptors originate from a human donor with sarcoidosis (Löfgren's syndrome or another form), or a control subject (not recorded which).

Comments on this clonotype: This may arise from a read error, as a much more abundant clone is one base away. The chain recombines TRBV6-1 with TRBJ1-5; the D gene is possibly TRBD1 (6 bases). Germline values: CDR1 MNHNS, CDR2 SASEGT. Trimming removed 6 bases from V and 2 bases from J, with 14 bases in between. The CDR3 has 15 residues. This CDR3 reads CASRPGRGGNQPQHF. CDR3 DNA sequence: TGTGCCAGCAGACCGGGCAGGGGTGGCAATCAGCCCCAGCATTTT.

For this clonotype: A much larger clone lies a single base off, so this may be a read error. V gene TRBV6-6 combines with J gene TRBJ1-1; D is unclear. CDR1 is MNHNY, CDR2 SVGAGI, per germline (reference sequence). The CDR3 has 13 amino acids. With 2 bases removed from V and 8 bases from J, the gap between germline ends came to 12 bases. CDR3 sequence (DNA): TGTGCCAGCAGTTACCAGGTTGCTGGCGAAGCTTTCTTT. It is translated as CASSYQVAGEAFF.

This clonotype was seen many times. This rearrangement joins TRBV19 to TRBJ2-3; 8 nucleotides align to TRBD1. V lost 7 bases and J lost 2; bases outside the gene matches: 8. The CDR3 is 15 residues long. Germline V gene data show CDR1 as LNHDA and CDR2 as SQIVND (reference sequence). For the CDR3, the DNA is TGTGCCAGTAAAAGGGGTCAGGGGGCCACAGATACGCAGTATTTT. As protein: CASKRGQGATDTQYF.

The chain couples TRBV12-2 to TRBJ2-1; TRBD1 is taken as the D call from the table, unchecked against the DNA. TRBV12-2 is a listed pseudogene. The CDR3 is 16 amino acids. The CDR3 DNA reads as TGTGCAAGTCGCTACGACAGACAGGGCTCCTACAATGAGCAGTTCTTC. Translated, it gives CASRYDRQGSYNEQFF.

Comments on this clonotype: A much larger clone differs by one base, so this may be a read error. The CDR3 region has the DNA TGTGCCAGCAGTCCCCAGGGGGCAACTACGAACACCGGGGAGCTGTTTTTT. It yields the protein CASSPQGATTNTGELFF. The chain recombines TRBV25-1 with TRBJ2-2; 8 nucleotides agree with TRBD1. Per the germline V gene, CDR1 is MGHDK and CDR2 is SYGVNS. The CDR3 covers 17 residues. V was pared by 5 bases and J by 0 bases, with 8 bases of the junction left unmatched.

This clonotype has more than one count but fewer than ten. The V call is TRBV7-3, the J call TRBJ1-2; D is unresolved. Germline CDR1 reads SGHTA; CDR2 reads FQGTGA. V lost 5 bases and J 8 bases, leaving 27 bases between the germline ends. The CDR3 spans 17 residues. The chain's CDR3 is CASSPTFIRPKLLGYTF. CDR3 nucleotide sequence: TGTGCCAGCAGCCCCACATTCATTCGGCCCAAACTATTAGGCTACACCTTC.

This clonotype was detected many times. The genes are TRBV4-3 and TRBJ2-1; D might be TRBD1 (6 bases). Germline CDR1 is LGHNA and CDR2 is YSLEER. The CDR3 runs 17 residues. Deletions cut 0 bases from V and 5 bases from J, with 17 bases between. The CDR3 protein is CASSQDPRQGLDNEQFF. For the CDR3, the DNA is TGCGCCAGCAGCCAAGATCCTCGGCAGGGGCTCGACAATGAGCAGTTCTTC.

This clonotype occurred a few times. V and J are TRBV29-1 and TRBJ1-1; 8 bases align to TRBD1. V was clipped by 3 bases and J by 4 bases; unmatched bases: 7. Germline V CDR1 and CDR2: SQVTM, ANQGSEA. CDR3 length: 14 amino acids. CDR3 in amino acids: CSVERDRSSTEAFF. CDR3 bases: TGCAGCGTTGAGAGGGACAGGTCGAGCACTGAAGCTTTCTTT.

This clonotype was counted ten times or more. This chain connects TRBV27 to TRBJ2-7; 13 bases fit TRBD2. The V segment lost 5 bases and the J segment 5 bases; nucleotides outside the gene matches: 12. This CDR3 has 17 residues. The V gene's germline CDR1 is MNHEY and CDR2 SMNVEV (reference sequence). The CDR3 loop is CASSRLGLAGVRDEQYF. CDR3 coding DNA: TGTGCCAGCAGTCGATTAGGACTAGCGGGAGTAAGGGACGAGCAGTACTTC.

This clonotype occurred many times. The J gene is TRBJ2-3, the V gene TRBV28; D remains unclear. CDR1 and CDR2 from the germline V gene are MDHEN and SYDVKM. Trimming took off 5 bases at V and 1 base at J, with 10 bases between the two ends. The CDR3 is 14 amino acids. As DNA, the CDR3 is TGTGCCAGCAGTCCGCGACGGGGCACAGATACGCAGTATTTT. Its translation: CASSPRRGTDTQYF.

This rearrangement joins TRBV2 to TRBJ2-2; possibly TRBD2 for D (5 bases). V was trimmed by 5 bases and J by 5 bases, leaving 9 bases between them. Germline lookup yields CDR1 SNHLY and CDR2 FYNNEI. The CDR3 contains 13 residues. The chain's CDR3 is CASSIWETGELFF. The CDR3 bases are TGTGCCAGCAGTATATGGGAGACCGGGGAGCTGTTTTTT.

This clonotype showed up just a few times. V gene TRBV12-5 combines with J gene TRBJ2-3, with D unresolved. V was pared by 6 bases and J by 2 bases, with 3 bases between. The CDR3 is 11 amino acids. Germline V gene sequence: CDR1 LGHNT, CDR2 FRNRAP. The CDR3 nucleotides are TGTGCTAGTGGCCTCACAGATACGCAGTATTTT. Translated: CASGLTDTQYF. Using reference TRBV12-5 and TRBJ2-3 for the parts outside the CDR3, the full variable domain is DARVTQTPRHKVTEMGQEVTMRCQPILGHNTVFWYRQTMMQGLELLAYFRNRAPLDDSGMPKDRFSAEMPDATLATLKIQPSEPRDSAVYFCASGLTDTQYFGPGTRLTVL.

The chain links TRBV10-3 to TRBJ2-1, with D tentatively TRBD1 or TRBD2 (6 bases each). This CDR3 spans 17 amino acids. Germline-derived CDR1 and CDR2 are ENHRY and SYGVKD. The V gene lost 4 bases and the J gene lost 0 bases, with 16 bases spanning the gap. CDR3 nucleotides: TGTGCCATCAGTGGGGTGACGGGGGCACCCTCCTACAATGAGCAGTTCTTC. Its protein product is CAISGVTGAPSYNEQFF.

This clonotype appeared a few times. J is TRBJ2-2 and V is TRBV29-1; possible D gene TRBD1, 5 bases. This CDR3 is built from 15 residues. Per germline, CDR1 SQVTM and CDR2 ANQGSEA. Trimming removed 4 bases at V and 4 bases at J, with 16 bases between. CDR3 region: CSVAGLRSSTGELFF. CDR3 nucleotide sequence: TGCAGCGTTGCAGGGCTGCGGAGCAGCACCGGGGAGCTGTTTTTT.

The chain has TRBV7-2 and TRBJ2-5; D is ambiguous. The CDR3 runs 14 residues. Germline CDR1 and CDR2: SGHTA and FQGNSA. V lost 2 bases and J 4 bases, leaving 11 bases between the germline ends. The CDR3 DNA is TGTGCCAGCAGCTTAATGAGAAGTTCAGAGACCCAGTACTTC. Translating gives CASSLMRSSETQYF.